This passage covers 3 T cell receptor beta chains from one sample sequenced in a study of blood T cell repertoires in COVID-19. This table comes from immunoSEQ multiplex PCR, and its TCRdb copy is limited to in-frame clones, with some not included. Among 120,000 or so clones listed, nearly 90% were seen once. Sequencing input: peripheral blood. The receptor source for this set is a woman aged 55-70 years with COVID-19, enrolled during active disease.

The rearrangement links TRBV18 to TRBJ2-2; D is possibly TRBD1 (6 bases). The CDR3 consists of 16 residues. Trimming removed 3 bases from V and 1 base from J, with 12 bases in between. CDR1 is KGHSH and CDR2 is LQKENI in the germline V gene. This CDR3 is CASSPRRQVNTGELFF. The CDR3 DNA is TGTGCCAGCTCACCGCGTAGACAGGTGAACACCGGGGAGCTGTTTTTT.

The chain uses TRBV14 and TRBJ1-1; perhaps TRBD1 as D (5 bases). Per germline, CDR1 SGHDN and CDR2 FVKESK. V lost 4 bases to trimming and J lost 3 bases, with 9 bases between them. The CDR3 covers 13 residues. The CDR3 protein is CASSPRGDTEAFF. CDR3 nucleotides: TGTGCCAGCAGCCCGCGGGGGGACACTGAAGCTTTCTTT.

V gene TRBV4-2 combines with J gene TRBJ2-1; 12 bases align to TRBD2. Trimming took 4 bases from V and 2 from J; bases not matched to a gene: 3. The CDR3 extends over 16 amino acids. The germline CDR1 and CDR2 sequences are LGHNA and YNFKEQ. CDR3 sequence (DNA): TGTGCCAGCAGCCCCGGACTAGCGGGGACCTACAATGAGCAGTTCTTC. It codes for CASSPGLAGTYNEQFF.